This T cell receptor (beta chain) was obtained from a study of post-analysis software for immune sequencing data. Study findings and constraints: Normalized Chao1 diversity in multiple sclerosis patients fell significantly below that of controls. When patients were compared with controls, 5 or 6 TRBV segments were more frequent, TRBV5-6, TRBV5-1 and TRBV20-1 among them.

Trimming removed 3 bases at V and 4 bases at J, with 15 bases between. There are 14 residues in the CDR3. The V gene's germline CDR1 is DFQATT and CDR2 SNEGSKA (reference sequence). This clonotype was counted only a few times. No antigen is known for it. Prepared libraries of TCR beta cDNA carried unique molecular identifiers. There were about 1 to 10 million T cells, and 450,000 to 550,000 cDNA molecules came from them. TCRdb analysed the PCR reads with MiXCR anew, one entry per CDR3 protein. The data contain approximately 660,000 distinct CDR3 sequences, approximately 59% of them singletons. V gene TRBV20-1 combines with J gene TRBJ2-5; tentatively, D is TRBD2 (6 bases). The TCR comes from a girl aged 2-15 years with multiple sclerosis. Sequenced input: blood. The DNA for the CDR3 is TGCAGTGCTAGCCGCGGAGGGAGCGTAGAGACCCAGTACTTC. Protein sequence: CSASRGGSVETQYF.